A few counts support the clone carrying this T cell receptor gamma chain. Its antigen is not known. Other DNA sequences in the sample encode the same CDR3. Extracted RNA was reverse transcribed into cDNA. Multiplex PCR used pooled V-gene forward primers and a constant-region reverse primer to amplify CDR3s. TCRdb re-analyzed the multiplex PCR reads via CATT. Among over 25,000 gamma-chain clones listed, roughly a fifth were seen once. The data belong to a study of Vδ1+ human thymocytes. The study's findings and limits: Thymic TRG and TRD repertoires appeared highly polyclonal, with Gaussian CDR3 length distributions. Unexpected Vdelta2 sequences could cause misinterpretation of bulk repertoire data. Donors shared many TRG clonotypes but few TRD clonotypes. Despite high sort purity, roughly 18% of thymic T cell receptor delta sequences were Vdelta2.

The sorted cells were CD3+ Vdelta1+ Vdelta2- thymocytes from alphabeta-depleted thymus. The CDR3 runs 13 residues. V lost 0 bases to trimming and J lost 9 bases; unmatched junction nucleotides: 8. Germline V gene data show CDR1 as GITISATS and CDR2 as ISYDGTV (reference sequence). Material: Vdelta1+ gamma-delta thymocytes from the thymus. Subset of the sample: FACS-sorted CD3+ TCRalphabeta- TCRVdelta1+ TCRVdelta2- thymocytes. The TCR comes from a boy under two years old who had congenital heart surgery. The rearrangement links TRGV9 to TRGJ1 or TRGJ2. The CDR3 DNA reads TGTGCCTTGTGGGAGGTGCCTGGATTTAAGAAACTCTTT. Amino acid sequence: CALWEVPGFKKLF.